These 7 T cell receptor beta chains were sequenced from one sample in a study of beta chain features in type 1 diabetes. Every isolated RNA sample was fully reverse transcribed, so sequencing captured expressed TCRB transcripts. Libraries were prepared by immunoSEQ multiplex PCR; TCRdb keeps only in-frame clonotypes and omits some of them. The sample gives almost 350,000 clones, less than 20% of which show up once; about 0.044% is in the top ten. The sample taken for sequencing was naive CD4+ T cells from blood. The receptors derive from a woman under 30 in good health.

This clone was seen only a few times. Here the CDR3 DNA reads TGTGCCAGCAGCTATGGAGGGGGACAGCTTTACTACGAGCAGTACTTC. Amino acids: CASSYGGGQLYYEQYF. The chain couples TRBV7-8 to TRBJ2-7; the D gene is possibly TRBD1 (7 bases). With 4 bases removed from V and 3 bases from J, the gap between germline ends came to 19 bases. CDR1 SGHVS and CDR2 FQNEAQ come from the germline V gene. CDR3 length: 16 amino acids.

This chain links TRBV5-1 with TRBJ2-7; a possible D gene is TRBD2 (5 bases). V was shortened by 4 bases and J by 0 bases, with 20 bases between the two germline ends. Germline V gives CDR1 SGHRS, CDR2 YFSETQ. This CDR3 contains 17 residues. The CDR3 DNA is TGCGCCAGCAGCCCCGCGGGTGAGGGAAGGTACTCCTACGAGCAGTACTTC. Its protein is CASSPAGEGRYSYEQYF.

This sequence joins TRBV30 and TRBJ2-1, with TRBD2 identical over 14 bases. The V and J ends lost 7 bases and 5 bases, in that order; junction bases with no gene match: 4. The CDR3 runs to 14 residues. CDR1 and CDR2 (germline): GTSNPN, SVGIG (reference sequence). The CDR3 reads CASRLAGGDNEQFF. CDR3 sequence (DNA): TGTGCCTCGAGACTAGCGGGAGGGGACAATGAGCAGTTCTTC.

V usage is TRBV19 and J usage is TRBJ1-1; the D gene is possibly TRBD1 (6 bases). The CDR3 length is 14 residues. Trimming shortened V by 5 bases and J by 1 base, and 11 bases separated the two germline ends. Germline V gives CDR1 LNHDA, CDR2 SQIVND (reference sequence). The CDR3 coding sequence is TGTGCCAGTAGTTCTGGACAGACGAACACTGAAGCTTTCTTT. Translating it yields CASSSGQTNTEAFF. The variable domain in full, completed from reference TRBV19 and TRBJ1-1, reads DGGITQSPKYLFRKEGQNVTLSCEQNLNHDAMYWYRQDPGQGLRLIYYSQIVNDFQKGDIAEGYSVSREKKESFPLTVTSAQKNPTAFYLCASSSGQTNTEAFFGQGTRLTVV.

This clone was found a few times. V usage is TRBV25-1 and J usage is TRBJ1-2; no clear D gene. Germline V gene lookup returns CDR1 MGHDK and CDR2 SYGVNS. The CDR3 is 13 residues long. Trimming left V 7 bases short and J 7 bases short, with 16 bases between. The CDR3 region has the DNA TGTGCCAGCATTGGAGGGATAGTGGGTGGCTACACCTTC. Translated, it gives CASIGGIVGGYTF.

This clone came up a few times. The chain is built from TRBV7-8 and TRBJ1-5; the D is unclear. The CDR3 runs to 13 residues. With 3 bases removed from V and 6 bases from J, the gap between germline ends came to 9 bases. Per germline, CDR1 SGHVS and CDR2 FQNEAQ. The CDR3 sequence: CASSFSETQPQHF. The CDR3 DNA is TGTGCCAGCAGCTTTAGCGAGACTCAGCCCCAGCATTTT. The whole variable domain, filled in from reference TRBV7-8 and TRBJ1-5, reads GAGVSQSPRYKVAKRGQDVALRCDPISGHVSLFWYQQALGQGPEFLTYFQNEAQLDKSGLPSDRFFAERPEGSVSTLKIQRTQQEDSAVYLCASSFSETQPQHFGDGTRLSIL.

The J gene is TRBJ2-2, the V gene TRBV7-9, with 13 bases lining up with TRBD2. V was clipped by 4 bases and J by 5 bases; unmatched bases: 4. The CDR3 covers 16 residues. Looked up from germline, CDR1 is SEHNR and CDR2 is FQNEAQ (reference sequence). Written as DNA, the CDR3 is TGTGCCAGCAGCTCCGGACTAGCGGGAGTTACCGGGGAGCTGTTTTTT. Its protein is CASSSGLAGVTGELFF.